The present TCR beta chain was sequenced within a study of control samples from healthy donors and cancer patients. Trimming removed 1 base from V and 5 bases from J, with 9 bases in between. Looked up from germline, CDR1 is SGHNT and CDR2 is YENEEA. This CDR3 comprises 13 residues. Profiled with immunoSEQ multiplex PCR; TCRdb holds only in-frame clones, not every one. This specimen shows roughly 190,000 clones; the ten leading clones hold around 2%. Sequencing was performed on blood. The sequence derives from a woman in her 30s in good health. The chain couples TRBV11-3 to TRBJ2-7; D gene ambiguous. The CDR3 coding sequence is TGTGCCAGCAGCTTAGGAACGAGTCACGAGCAGTACTTC. Translating it yields CASSLGTSHEQYF.